Below, one T cell receptor beta chain is given with its context. Assay used: immunoSEQ multiplex PCR; TCRdb lists only in-frame clones, some missing. The sample consists of more than 80,000 clones, around 80% of them appearing once. The V gene end was trimmed by 0 bases and the J gene end by 7 bases; junction bases not matched to a gene: 5. CDR3 length: 15 amino acids. Germline V CDR1 and CDR2: ENHRY, SYGVKD. The data are from a study of PD-L1 blockade in urothelial cancer. Study in general: Most of the 29 patients were males with bladder-origin urothelial cancer.

Sequences were derived from PBMCs, sampled around atezolizumab (anti-PD-L1) treatment. This chain uses TRBV10-3 with TRBJ1-2; TRBD1 matches at 10 bases. The TCR was taken from a man in his 70s with urothelial cancer. CDR3 DNA: TGTGCCATCAGTGAGTCCGGGACAGGGGAACGTGGCTACACCTTC. It yields the protein CAISESGTGERGYTF.